This TCR beta chain stems from a study of cytomegalovirus exposure and HLA in healthy donors. At the level of the study: Some 85 million unique TCRs, all from HLA-typed donors, were included in an early release of the data. Among 398 genotyped donors, around 80% fell in the Caucasian-associated ancestry cluster.

Comment on this clone: Its specificity is unknown.

The CDR3 is 17 amino acids. The germline gives CDR1 MGHRA, CDR2 YSYEKL. V lost 0 bases, J lost 0 bases, and 14 bases lay in between. Vbeta (60) and Jbeta (13) primers were used in the PCR. TCRdb's copy holds only in-frame clones and misses some; the assay was immunoSEQ multiplex PCR. Of about 170,000 clones listed, approximately 80% were seen once; the top ten hold 1.2%. Overall study findings and caveats: Earlier findings revealed that most TCR beta V segments proved productive either about 87% or about 30% of the time. The study had only CMV serostatus as immune exposure information.

The sequence was collected from a boy aged 2 to 9 in good health and CMV-seronegative. Material for sequencing was PBMCs. The genes are TRBV4-1 and TRBJ1-2; D is uncertain. CDR3 sequence reads: CASSQEGRLSSNYGYTF. The CDR3 nucleotides are TGCGCCAGCAGCCAAGAGGGCAGGCTATCTTCTAACTATGGCTACACCTTC.